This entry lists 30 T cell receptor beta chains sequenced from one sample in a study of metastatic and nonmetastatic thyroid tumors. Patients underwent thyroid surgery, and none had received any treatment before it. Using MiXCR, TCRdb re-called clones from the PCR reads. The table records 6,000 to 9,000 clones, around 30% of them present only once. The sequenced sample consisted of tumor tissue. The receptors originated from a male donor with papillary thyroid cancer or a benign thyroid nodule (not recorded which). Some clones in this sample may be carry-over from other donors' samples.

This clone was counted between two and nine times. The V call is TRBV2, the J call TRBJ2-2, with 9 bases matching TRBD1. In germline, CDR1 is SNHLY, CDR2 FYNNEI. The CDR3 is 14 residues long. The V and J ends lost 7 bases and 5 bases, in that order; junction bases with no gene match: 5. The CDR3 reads CASKRTGETGELFF. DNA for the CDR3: TGTGCCAGCAAAAGGACAGGGGAAACCGGGGAGCTGTTTTTT.

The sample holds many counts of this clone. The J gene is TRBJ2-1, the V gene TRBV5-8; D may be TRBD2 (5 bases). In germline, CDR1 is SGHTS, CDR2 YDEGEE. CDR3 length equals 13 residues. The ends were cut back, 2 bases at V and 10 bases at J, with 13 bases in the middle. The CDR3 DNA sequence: TGTGCCAGCAGCTTAGAGCGGAACGGCGAGCAGTTCTTC. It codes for CASSLERNGEQFF.

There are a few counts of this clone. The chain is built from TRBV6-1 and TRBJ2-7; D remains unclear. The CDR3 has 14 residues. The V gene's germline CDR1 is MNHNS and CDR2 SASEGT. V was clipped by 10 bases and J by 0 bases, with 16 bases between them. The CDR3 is CATSRPRVSYEQYF. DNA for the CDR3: TGTGCCACCTCCCGCCCCCGGGTCTCCTACGAGCAGTACTTC.

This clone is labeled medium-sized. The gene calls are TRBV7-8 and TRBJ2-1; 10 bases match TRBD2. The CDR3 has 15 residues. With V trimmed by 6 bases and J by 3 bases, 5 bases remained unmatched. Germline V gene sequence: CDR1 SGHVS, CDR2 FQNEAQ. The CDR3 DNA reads TGTGCCAGCAGAAGAAGCGGGAGGGACTACAATGAGCAGTTCTTC. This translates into CASRRSGRDYNEQFF.

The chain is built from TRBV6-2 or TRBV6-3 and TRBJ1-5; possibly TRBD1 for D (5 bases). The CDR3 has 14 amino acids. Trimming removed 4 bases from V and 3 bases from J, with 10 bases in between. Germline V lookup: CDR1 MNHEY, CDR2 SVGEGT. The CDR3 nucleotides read TGTGCCAGCAGTTCGACAGACTTCAATCAGCCCCAGCATTTT. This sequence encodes CASSSTDFNQPQHF.

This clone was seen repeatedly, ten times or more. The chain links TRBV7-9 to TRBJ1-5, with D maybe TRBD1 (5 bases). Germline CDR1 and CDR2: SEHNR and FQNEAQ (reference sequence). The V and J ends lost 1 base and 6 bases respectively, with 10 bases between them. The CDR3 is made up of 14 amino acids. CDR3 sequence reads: CASSLGGFRQPQHF. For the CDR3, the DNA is TGTGCCAGCAGCTTAGGGGGGTTTCGTCAGCCCCAGCATTTT.

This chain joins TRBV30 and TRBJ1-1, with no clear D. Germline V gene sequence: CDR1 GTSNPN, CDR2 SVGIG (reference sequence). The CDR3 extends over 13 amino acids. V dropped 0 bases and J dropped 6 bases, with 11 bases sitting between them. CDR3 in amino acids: CAWSVLVGAEAFF. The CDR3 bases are TGTGCCTGGAGTGTACTCGTCGGCGCTGAAGCTTTCTTT.

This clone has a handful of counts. CDR3 protein: CASSLYAGANVLTF. The CDR3 DNA reads TGTGCCAGCAGTTTATACGCTGGGGCCAACGTCCTGACTTTC. The J gene is TRBJ2-6, the V gene TRBV28; D not resolved. This CDR3 contains 14 residues. V shed 1 base and J shed 2 bases, with 3 bases lying between them. Germline assignment: CDR1 MDHEN and CDR2 SYDVKM. Full variable domain (remainder filled in from reference TRBV28 and TRBJ2-6): DVKVTQSSRYLVKRTGEKVFLECVQDMDHENMFWYRQDPGLGLRLIYFSYDVKMKEKGDIPEGYSVSREKKERFSLILESASTNQTSMYLCASSLYAGANVLTFGAGSRLTVL.

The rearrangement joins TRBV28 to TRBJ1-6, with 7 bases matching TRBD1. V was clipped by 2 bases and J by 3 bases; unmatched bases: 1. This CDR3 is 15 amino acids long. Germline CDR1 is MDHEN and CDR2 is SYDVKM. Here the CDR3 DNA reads TGTGCCAGCAGTTTAGGACAGGTCTATAATTCACCCCTCCACTTT. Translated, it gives CASSLGQVYNSPLHF.

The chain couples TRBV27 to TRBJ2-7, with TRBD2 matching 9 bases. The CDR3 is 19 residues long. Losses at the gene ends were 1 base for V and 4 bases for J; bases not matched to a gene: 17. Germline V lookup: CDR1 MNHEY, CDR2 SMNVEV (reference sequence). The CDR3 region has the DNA TGTGCCAGCAGTTTATTCGGCGGGCTGGAGGCTAGCGGGAAATACGAGCAGTACTTC. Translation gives CASSLFGGLEASGKYEQYF.

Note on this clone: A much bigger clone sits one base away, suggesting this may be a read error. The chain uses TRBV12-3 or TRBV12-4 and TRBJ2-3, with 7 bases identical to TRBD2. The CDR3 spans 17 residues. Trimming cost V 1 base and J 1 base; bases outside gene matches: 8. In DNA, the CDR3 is TGTGCCAGCAGTTTAGAGTGGGAGGGGTCACGCACAGATACGCAGTATTTT. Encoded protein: CASSLEWEGSRTDTQYF.

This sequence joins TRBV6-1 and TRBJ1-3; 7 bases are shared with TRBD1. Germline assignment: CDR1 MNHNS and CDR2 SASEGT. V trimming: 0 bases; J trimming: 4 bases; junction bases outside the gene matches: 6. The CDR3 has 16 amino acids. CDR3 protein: CASSEAKGASGNTIYF. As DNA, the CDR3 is TGTGCCAGCAGTGAAGCGAAGGGGGCTTCAGGAAACACCATATATTTT.

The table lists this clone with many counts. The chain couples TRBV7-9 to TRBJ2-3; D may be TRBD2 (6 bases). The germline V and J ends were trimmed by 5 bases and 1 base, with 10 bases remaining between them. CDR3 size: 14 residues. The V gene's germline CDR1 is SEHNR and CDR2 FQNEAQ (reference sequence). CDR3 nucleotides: TGTGCCAGCAGCCGGGAGCTAGGCACAGATACGCAGTATTTT. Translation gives CASSRELGTDTQYF.

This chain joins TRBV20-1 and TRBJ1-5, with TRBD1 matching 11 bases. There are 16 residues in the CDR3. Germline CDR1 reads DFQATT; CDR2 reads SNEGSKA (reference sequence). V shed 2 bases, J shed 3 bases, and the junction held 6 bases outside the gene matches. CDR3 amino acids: CSARTGTGGDNQPQHF. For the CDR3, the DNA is TGCAGTGCTAGAACCGGGACAGGGGGAGACAATCAGCCCCAGCATTTT.

Written as DNA, the CDR3 is TGTGCCAGCAGCTTAGGAATCGGGACTAGCGGGAGGCTGGACACCGGGGAGCTGTTTTTT. It yields the protein CASSLGIGTSGRLDTGELFF. This chain joins TRBV11-3 and TRBJ2-2, with 15 bases that match TRBD2. This CDR3 is 20 amino acids long. V shed 1 base and J 3 bases; nucleotides not matched to a gene: 9. The germline gives CDR1 SGHNT, CDR2 YENEEA.

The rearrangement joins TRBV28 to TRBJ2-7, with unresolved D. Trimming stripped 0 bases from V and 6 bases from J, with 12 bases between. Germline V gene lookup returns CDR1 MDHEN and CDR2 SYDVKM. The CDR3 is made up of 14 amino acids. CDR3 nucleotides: TGTGCCAGCAGTTTATGGGCAGACCTACGCGAGCAGTACTTC. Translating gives CASSLWADLREQYF. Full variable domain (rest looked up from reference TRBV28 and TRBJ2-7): DVKVTQSSRYLVKRTGEKVFLECVQDMDHENMFWYRQDPGLGLRLIYFSYDVKMKEKGDIPEGYSVSREKKERFSLILESASTNQTSMYLCASSLWADLREQYFGPGTRLTVT.

The CDR3 protein is CAIRGAPNEQFF. The CDR3 bases are TGTGCCATCAGGGGGGCGCCCAATGAGCAGTTCTTC. J is TRBJ2-1 and V is TRBV10-3, with a possible D match to TRBD1 (6 bases). Trimming took 6 bases from V and 6 from J, leaving 9 bases between them. Germline values: CDR1 ENHRY, CDR2 SYGVKD. The CDR3 spans 12 residues.

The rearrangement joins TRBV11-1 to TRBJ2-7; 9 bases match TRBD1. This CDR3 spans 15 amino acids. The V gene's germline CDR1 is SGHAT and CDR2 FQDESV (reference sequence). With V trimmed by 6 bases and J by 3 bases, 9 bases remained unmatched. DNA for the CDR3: TGTGCCAGCAGGGATCCGGGACAGGGCTACTACGAGCAGTACTTC. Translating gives CASRDPGQGYYEQYF.

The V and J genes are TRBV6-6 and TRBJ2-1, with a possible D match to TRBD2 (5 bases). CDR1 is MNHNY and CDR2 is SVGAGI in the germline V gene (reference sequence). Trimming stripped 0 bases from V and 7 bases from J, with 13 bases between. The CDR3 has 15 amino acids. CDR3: CASSYSTVGRNEQFF. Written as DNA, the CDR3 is TGTGCCAGCAGTTACTCGACGGTAGGGAGAAATGAGCAGTTCTTC.

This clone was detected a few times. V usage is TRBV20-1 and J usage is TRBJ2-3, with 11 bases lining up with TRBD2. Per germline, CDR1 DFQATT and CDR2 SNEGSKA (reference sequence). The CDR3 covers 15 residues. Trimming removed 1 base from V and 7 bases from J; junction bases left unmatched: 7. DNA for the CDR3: TGCAGTGCTAGAGTATTAGCGGGAGGGCCGCATACGCAGTATTTT. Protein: CSARVLAGGPHTQYF.

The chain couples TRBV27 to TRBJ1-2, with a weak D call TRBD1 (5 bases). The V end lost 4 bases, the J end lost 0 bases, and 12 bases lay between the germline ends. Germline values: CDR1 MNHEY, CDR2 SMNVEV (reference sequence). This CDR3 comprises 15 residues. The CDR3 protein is CASSSRGLANYGYTF. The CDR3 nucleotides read TGTGCCAGCAGTTCAAGGGGCCTGGCTAACTATGGCTACACCTTC.

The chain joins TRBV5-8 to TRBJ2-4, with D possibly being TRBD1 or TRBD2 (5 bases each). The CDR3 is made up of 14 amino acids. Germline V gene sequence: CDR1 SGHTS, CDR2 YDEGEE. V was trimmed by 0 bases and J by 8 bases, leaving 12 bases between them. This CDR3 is CASSLDPGQDIQYF. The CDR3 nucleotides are TGTGCCAGCAGCTTGGACCCGGGGCAAGACATTCAGTACTTC.

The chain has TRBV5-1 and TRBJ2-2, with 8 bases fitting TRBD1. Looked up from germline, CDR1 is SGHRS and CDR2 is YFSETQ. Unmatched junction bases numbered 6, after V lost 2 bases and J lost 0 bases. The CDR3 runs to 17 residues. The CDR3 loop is CASSFGTGGPNTGELFF. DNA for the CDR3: TGCGCCAGCAGCTTCGGAACAGGGGGTCCGAACACCGGGGAGCTGTTTTTT.

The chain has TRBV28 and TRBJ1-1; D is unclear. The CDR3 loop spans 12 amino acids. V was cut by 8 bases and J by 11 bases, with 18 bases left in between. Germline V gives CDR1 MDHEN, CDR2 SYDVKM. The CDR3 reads CASGEIRGLAFF. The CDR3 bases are TGTGCCAGCGGCGAGATCCGTGGCCTCGCTTTCTTT.

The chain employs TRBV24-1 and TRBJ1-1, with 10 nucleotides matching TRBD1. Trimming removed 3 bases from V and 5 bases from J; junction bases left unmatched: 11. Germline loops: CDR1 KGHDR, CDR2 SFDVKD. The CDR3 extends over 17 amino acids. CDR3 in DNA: TGTGCCACCAGTGATGGAGGGACAGGGGCCCAGGTAACTGAAGCTTTCTTT. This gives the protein CATSDGGTGAQVTEAFF.

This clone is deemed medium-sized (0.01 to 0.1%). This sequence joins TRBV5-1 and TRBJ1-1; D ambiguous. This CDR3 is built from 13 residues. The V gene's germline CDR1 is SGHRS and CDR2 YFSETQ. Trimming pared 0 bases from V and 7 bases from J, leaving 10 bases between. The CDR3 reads CASSLVGQSEAFF. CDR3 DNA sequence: TGCGCCAGCAGCTTGGTAGGCCAGAGTGAAGCTTTCTTT.

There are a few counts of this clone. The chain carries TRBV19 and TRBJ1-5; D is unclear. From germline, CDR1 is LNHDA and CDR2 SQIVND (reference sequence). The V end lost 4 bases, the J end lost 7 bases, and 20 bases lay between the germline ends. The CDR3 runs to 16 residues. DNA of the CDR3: TGTGCCAGTAGTAGTACGAGCGTTTCTTCGTGGCAGCCCCAGCATTTT. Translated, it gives CASSSTSVSSWQPQHF. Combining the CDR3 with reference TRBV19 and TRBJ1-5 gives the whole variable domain DGGITQSPKYLFRKEGQNVTLSCEQNLNHDAMYWYRQDPGQGLRLIYYSQIVNDFQKGDIAEGYSVSREKKESFPLTVTSAQKNPTAFYLCASSSTSVSSWQPQHFGDGTRLSIL.

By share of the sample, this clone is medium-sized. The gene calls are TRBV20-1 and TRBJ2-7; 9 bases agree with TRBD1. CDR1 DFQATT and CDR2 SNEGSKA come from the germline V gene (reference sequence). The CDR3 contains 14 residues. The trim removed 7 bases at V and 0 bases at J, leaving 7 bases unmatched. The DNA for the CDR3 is TGCAGTGTGATCGGACAGGGGAGCTCCTACGAGCAGTACTTC. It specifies CSVIGQGSSYEQYF.

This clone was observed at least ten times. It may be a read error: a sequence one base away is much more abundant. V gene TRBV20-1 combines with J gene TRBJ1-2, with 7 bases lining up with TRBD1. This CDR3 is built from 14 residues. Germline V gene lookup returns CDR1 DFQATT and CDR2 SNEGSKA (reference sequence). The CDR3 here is CSARRDSTNYGYIF. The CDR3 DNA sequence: TGCAGTGCTAGGCGGGACAGCACTAACTATGGCTACATCTTC.

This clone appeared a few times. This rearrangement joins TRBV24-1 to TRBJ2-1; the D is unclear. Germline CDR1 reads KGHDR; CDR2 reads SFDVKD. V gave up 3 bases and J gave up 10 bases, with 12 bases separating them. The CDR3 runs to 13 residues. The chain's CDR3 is CATSDPQYWEQFF. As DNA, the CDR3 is TGTGCCACCAGTGATCCCCAGTATTGGGAGCAGTTCTTC.